This TCR beta chain emerged from a study of cytomegalovirus exposure and HLA in healthy donors. General observations from the study: Researchers reported in a later analysis that a missense DCLRE1C variant was tied to TCR beta V- and J-gene trimming.

60 Vbeta and 13 Jbeta primers were used in PCR. Some clones are missing from TCRdb's copy, which holds only in-frame ones; the method was immunoSEQ multiplex PCR. Of more than 150,000 clones detected, 80% appear once; the ten largest clones hold roughly 1.4%. A remark on this clone: Its antigen is unknown.

CDR3 size: 13 residues. Germline assignment: CDR1 SGHTA and CDR2 FQGNSA. V shed 5 bases and J shed 6 bases, with 11 bases lying between them. The sequencing sample was made of PBMCs. The chain has TRBV7-2 and TRBJ2-1, with D possibly being TRBD2 (5 bases). The sequence came from a girl between 5 and 17 years old in good health and CMV-seropositive. CDR3 amino acids: CASSLRTANEQFF. CDR3 bases: TGTGCCAGCAGCCTAAGGACTGCCAATGAGCAGTTCTTC.